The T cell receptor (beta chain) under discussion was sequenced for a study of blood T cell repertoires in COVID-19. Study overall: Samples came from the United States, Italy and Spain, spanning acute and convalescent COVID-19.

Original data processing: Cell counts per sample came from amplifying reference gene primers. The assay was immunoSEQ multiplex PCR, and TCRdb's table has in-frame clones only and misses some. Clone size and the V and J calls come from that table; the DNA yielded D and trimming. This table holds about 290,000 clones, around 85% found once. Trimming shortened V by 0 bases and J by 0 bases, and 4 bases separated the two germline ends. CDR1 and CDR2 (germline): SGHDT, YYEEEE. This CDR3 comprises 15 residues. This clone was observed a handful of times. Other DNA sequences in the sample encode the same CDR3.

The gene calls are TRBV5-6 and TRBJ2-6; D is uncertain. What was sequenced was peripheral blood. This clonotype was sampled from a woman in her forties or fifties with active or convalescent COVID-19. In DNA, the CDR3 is TGTGCCAGCAGCTTGGGCGTCTCTGGGGCCAACGTCCTGACTTTC. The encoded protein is CASSLGVSGANVLTF.